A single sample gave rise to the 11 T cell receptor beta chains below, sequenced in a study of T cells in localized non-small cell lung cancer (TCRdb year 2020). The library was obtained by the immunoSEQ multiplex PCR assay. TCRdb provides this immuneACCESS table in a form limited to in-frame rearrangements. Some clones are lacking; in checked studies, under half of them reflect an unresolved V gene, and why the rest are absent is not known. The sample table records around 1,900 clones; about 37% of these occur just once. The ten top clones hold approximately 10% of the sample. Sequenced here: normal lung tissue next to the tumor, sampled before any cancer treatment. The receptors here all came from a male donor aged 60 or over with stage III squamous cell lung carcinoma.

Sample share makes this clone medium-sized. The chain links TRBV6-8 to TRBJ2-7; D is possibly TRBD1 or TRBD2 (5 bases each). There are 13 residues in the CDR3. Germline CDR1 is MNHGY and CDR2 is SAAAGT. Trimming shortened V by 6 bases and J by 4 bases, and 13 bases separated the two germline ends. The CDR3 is CASSVSGGYEQYV. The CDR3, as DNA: TGTGCCAGCAGCGTTAGTGGGGGATACGAGCAGTACGTC.

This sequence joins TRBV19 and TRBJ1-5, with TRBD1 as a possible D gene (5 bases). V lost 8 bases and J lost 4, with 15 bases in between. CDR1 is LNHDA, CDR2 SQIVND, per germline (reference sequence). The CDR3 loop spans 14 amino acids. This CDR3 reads CASQPQGTNQPQHF. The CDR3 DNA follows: TGTGCCAGTCAACCCCAGGGAACGAATCAGCCCCAGCATTTT.

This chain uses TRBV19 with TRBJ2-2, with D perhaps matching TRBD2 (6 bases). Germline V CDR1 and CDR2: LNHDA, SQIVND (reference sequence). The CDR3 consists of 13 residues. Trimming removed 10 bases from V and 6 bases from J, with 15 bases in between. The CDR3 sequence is CAIQSEGSGELFF. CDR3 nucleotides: TGTGCCATCCAGTCGGAGGGTTCCGGGGAGCTGTTTTTT.

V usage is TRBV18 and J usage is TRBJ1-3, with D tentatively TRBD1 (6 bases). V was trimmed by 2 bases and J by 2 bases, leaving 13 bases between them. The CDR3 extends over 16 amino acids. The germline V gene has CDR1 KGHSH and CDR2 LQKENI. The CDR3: CASSPSGARAGNTIYF. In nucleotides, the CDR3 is TGTGCCAGCTCACCATCGGGGGCCAGGGCTGGAAACACCATATATTTT.

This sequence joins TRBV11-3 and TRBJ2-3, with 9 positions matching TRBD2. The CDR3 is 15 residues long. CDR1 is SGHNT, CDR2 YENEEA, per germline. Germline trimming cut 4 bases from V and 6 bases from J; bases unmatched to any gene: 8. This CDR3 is CASSSRTSVEDTQYF. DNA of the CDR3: TGTGCCAGCAGCTCGAGGACTAGCGTGGAGGATACGCAGTATTTT.

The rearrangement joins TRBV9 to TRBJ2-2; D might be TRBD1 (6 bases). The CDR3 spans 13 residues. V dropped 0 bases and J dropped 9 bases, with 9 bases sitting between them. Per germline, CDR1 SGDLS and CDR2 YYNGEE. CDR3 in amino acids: CASSVGQARELFF. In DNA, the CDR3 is TGTGCCAGCAGCGTAGGACAGGCTAGGGAGCTGTTTTTT.

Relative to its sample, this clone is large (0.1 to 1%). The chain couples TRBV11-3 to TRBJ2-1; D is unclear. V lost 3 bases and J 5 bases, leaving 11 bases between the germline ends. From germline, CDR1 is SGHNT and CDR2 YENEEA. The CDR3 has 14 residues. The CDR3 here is CASSFGLLNNEQFF. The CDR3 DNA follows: TGTGCCAGCAGCTTTGGTCTACTAAACAATGAGCAGTTCTTC.

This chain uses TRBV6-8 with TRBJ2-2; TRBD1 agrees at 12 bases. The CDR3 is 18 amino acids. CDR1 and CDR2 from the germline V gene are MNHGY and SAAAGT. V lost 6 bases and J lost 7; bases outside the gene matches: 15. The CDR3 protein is CASSRPGGTGGRSGELFF. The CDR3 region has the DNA TGTGCCAGCAGCCGACCCGGGGGGACAGGGGGCCGGAGCGGGGAGCTGTTTTTT.

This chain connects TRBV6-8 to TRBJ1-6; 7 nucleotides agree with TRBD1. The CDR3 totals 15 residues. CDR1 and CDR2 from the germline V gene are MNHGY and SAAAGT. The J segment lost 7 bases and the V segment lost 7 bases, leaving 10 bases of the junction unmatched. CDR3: CASTQRRGQNSPLHF. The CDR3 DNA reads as TGTGCCAGCACCCAACGTAGGGGGCAGAATTCACCCCTCCACTTT.

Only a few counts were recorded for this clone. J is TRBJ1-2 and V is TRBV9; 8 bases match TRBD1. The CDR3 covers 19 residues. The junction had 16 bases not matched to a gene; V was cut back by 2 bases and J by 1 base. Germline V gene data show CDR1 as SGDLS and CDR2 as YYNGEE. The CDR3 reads CASSVAPGQATRSNYGYTF. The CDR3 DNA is TGTGCCAGCAGCGTCGCACCGGGACAGGCAACTCGGAGTAACTATGGCTACACCTTC.

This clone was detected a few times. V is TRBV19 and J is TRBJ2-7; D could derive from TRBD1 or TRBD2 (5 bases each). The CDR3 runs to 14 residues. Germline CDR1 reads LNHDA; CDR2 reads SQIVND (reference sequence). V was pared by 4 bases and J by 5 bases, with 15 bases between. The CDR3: CASSRTGTDDEQYF. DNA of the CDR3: TGTGCCAGTAGTAGGACTGGGACGGATGACGAGCAGTACTTC. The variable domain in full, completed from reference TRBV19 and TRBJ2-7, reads DGGITQSPKYLFRKEGQNVTLSCEQNLNHDAMYWYRQDPGQGLRLIYYSQIVNDFQKGDIAEGYSVSREKKESFPLTVTSAQKNPTAFYLCASSRTGTDDEQYFGPGTRLTVT.